This T cell receptor (beta chain) was recorded in a study of cytomegalovirus exposure and HLA in healthy donors. Note on this clone: Its antigen is currently unknown.

V lost 5 bases to trimming and J lost 6 bases; unmatched junction nucleotides: 16. The CDR3 extends over 17 amino acids. CDR1 is LNHDA, CDR2 SQIVND, per germline (reference sequence). This PCR relied on a set of 60 Vbeta primers and 13 Jbeta primers. In the authors' workflow: In a later analysis, approximately 80 million unique TCR beta chains included roughly 11 million shared by two or more donors. The table came from immunoSEQ multiplex PCR; TCRdb's copy has only in-frame clones and leaves some out. V, J and clone size are taken as reported in that table, and D and trimming were inferred from the DNA itself. The sample holds around 62,000 clones, 75% seen once. Study-wide findings and caveats: For TCR beta chains, V- and J-gene trimming was later linked to a missense DCLRE1C variant. The authors assumed roughly uniform sequencing depth across donors for presence/absence analyses.

The receptor was isolated from a man aged 60 to 75 in good health and CMV-seropositive. The source material was PBMCs. The V and J genes are TRBV19 and TRBJ1-2, with 9 bases matching TRBD1. The CDR3 loop reads CASSPTMTTGGSNGYTF. Written as DNA, the CDR3 is TGTGCCAGTAGTCCTACCATGACCACAGGGGGCTCAAATGGCTACACCTTC.